The present TCR beta chain was sequenced within a study of T cell responses to AZD1222 COVID-19 vaccine. About this clone: What it binds is unknown.

This table comes from immunoSEQ multiplex PCR, and its TCRdb copy is limited to in-frame clones, with some not included. This sample has 200,000 to 300,000 clones; 93% occur once, and the top ten carry 0.55%. This CDR3 spans 13 amino acids. Germline values: CDR1 WSHSY, CDR2 SAAADI. Losses at the gene ends were 8 bases for V and 3 bases for J; bases not matched to a gene: 3. Study results and limitations: In a largely white British group with more females than males, clonal diversity was possibly underestimated. Sampling captured repertoires only after the peak T cell response. At 160-218 and 743-854, vaccine-associated CD4 TCRs were dominant, and they spanned spike.

V usage is TRBV10-2 and J usage is TRBJ2-3; 9 bases are shared with TRBD1. This specimen consisted of peripheral blood, obtained on day 0 of AZD1222 vaccination. The sequence was collected from an adult in good health. CDR3 bases: TGCGCCAGCGGGGACAGGGCGACAGATACGCAGTATTTT. It translates to CASGDRATDTQYF.